This T cell receptor beta chain is from a study of blood T cell repertoires in COVID-19. Sequenced by immunoSEQ multiplex PCR; TCRdb stores in-frame clones only, minus some. The sample has about 160,000 clones, 81% seen once. Trimming stripped 2 bases from V and 4 bases from J, with 11 bases between. This CDR3 region has 14 residues. Per the germline V gene, CDR1 is MNHEY and CDR2 is SVGAGI. This chain connects TRBV6-5 to TRBJ1-1; D possibly corresponds to TRBD1 (6 bases). Material: peripheral blood. This clonotype originated in a human donor in a cohort sampled during active COVID-19. CDR3 region: CASSYQGLGTEAFF. The CDR3 coding sequence is TGTGCCAGCAGTTACCAGGGGTTGGGCACTGAAGCTTTCTTT.